Reported below is one T cell receptor (beta chain). CDR1 LNHNV and CDR2 YYDKDF come from the germline V gene (reference sequence). Trimming removed 0 bases at V and 4 bases at J, with 9 bases between. CDR3 size: 14 residues. TCR beta chains were sequenced at survey level with immunoSEQ. Measured with immunoSEQ multiplex PCR; TCRdb has only the in-frame clones, and not every one. Among tens of thousands of clones listed, around 93% were seen once. This sequence was found in a man aged 35-49 years with rheumatoid arthritis. V and J are TRBV15 and TRBJ2-5, with D perhaps matching TRBD1 or TRBD2 (5 bases each). The sequencing input was PBMCs. The CDR3 spells CATSRDGGTETQYF. In DNA, the CDR3 is TGTGCCACCAGCAGAGATGGTGGGACAGAGACCCAGTACTTC.